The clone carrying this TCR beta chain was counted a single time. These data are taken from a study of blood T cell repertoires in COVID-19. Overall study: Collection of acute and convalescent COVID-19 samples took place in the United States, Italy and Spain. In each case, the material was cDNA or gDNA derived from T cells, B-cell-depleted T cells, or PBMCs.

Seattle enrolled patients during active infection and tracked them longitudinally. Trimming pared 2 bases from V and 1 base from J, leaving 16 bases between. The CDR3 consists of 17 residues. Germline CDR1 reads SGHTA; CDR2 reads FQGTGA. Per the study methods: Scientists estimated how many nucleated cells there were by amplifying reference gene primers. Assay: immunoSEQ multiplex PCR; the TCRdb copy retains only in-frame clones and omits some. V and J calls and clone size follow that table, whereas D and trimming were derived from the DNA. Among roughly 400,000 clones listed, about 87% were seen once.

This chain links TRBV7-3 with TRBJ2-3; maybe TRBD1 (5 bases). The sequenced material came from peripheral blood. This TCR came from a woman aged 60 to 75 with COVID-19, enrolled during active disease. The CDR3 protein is CASSLDSRATGTDTQYF. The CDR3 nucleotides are TGTGCCAGCAGCTTAGACAGTCGCGCGACGGGCACAGATACGCAGTATTTT. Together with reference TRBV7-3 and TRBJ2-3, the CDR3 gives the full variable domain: GAGVSQTPSNKVTEKGKYVELRCDPISGHTALYWYRQSLGQGPEFLIYFQGTGAADDSGLPNDRFFAVRPEGSVSTLKIQRTERGDSAVYLCASSLDSRATGTDTQYFGPGTRLTVL.